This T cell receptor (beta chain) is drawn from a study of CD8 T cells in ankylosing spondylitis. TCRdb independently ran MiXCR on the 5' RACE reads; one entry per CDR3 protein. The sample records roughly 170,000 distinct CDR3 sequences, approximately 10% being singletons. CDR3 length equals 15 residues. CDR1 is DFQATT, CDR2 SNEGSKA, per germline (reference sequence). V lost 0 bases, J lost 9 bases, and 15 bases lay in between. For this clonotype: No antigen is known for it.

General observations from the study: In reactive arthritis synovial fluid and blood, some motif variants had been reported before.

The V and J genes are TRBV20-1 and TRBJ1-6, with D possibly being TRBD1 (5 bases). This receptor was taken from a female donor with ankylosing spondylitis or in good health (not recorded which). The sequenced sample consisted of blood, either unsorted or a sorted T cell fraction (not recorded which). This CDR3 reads CSARDVGGEGSPLHF. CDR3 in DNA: TGCAGTGCTAGAGATGTGGGGGGAGAAGGTTCACCCCTCCACTTT.